Each of the 21 T cell receptor beta chains below was sequenced from the same sample in a study of T cells in Graves' hyperthyroidism and ophthalmopathy. RNA transcripts provided the source from which TCR beta CDR3 regions were amplified. The primer set for the first-round RT-PCR of the TCR CDR3 was HTBI. Using its own MiXCR run on the multiplex PCR reads, TCRdb lists one record per CDR3 protein. Here the sample spans 550,000 to 600,000 distinct CDR3 sequences, 15% to 20% being singletons. Sequences were obtained from blood. The receptors here all came from a woman under 30 with Graves' hyperthyroidism.

This clonotype was picked up a small number of times. This sequence joins TRBV16 and TRBJ1-5; unclear D gene. V was trimmed by 4 bases and J by 0 bases, leaving 10 bases between them. The CDR3 totals 15 residues. Per the germline V gene, CDR1 is KGHSY and CDR2 is FQNENV. CDR3 DNA: TGTGCCAGCAGCCCTTTGGAGCATAGCAATCAGCCCCAGCATTTT. Translating it yields CASSPLEHSNQPQHF.

The chain is built from TRBV15 and TRBJ1-1; no clear D. CDR1 and CDR2 (germline): LNHNV, YYDKDF (reference sequence). V was pared by 4 bases and J by 6 bases, with 12 bases between. The CDR3 extends over 13 amino acids. In nucleotides, the CDR3 is TGTGCCACCAGCATAGACGGGGTCCCTGAAGCTTTCTTT. Translating gives CATSIDGVPEAFF. Combining the CDR3 with reference TRBV15 and TRBJ1-1 gives the whole variable domain DAMVIQNPRYQVTQFGKPVTLSCSQTLNHNVMYWYQQKSSQAPKLLFHYYDKDFNNEADTPDNFQSRRPNTSFCFLDIRSPGLGDTAMYLCATSIDGVPEAFFGQGTRLTVV.

This rearrangement joins TRBV19 to TRBJ2-3; TRBD1 matches at 9 bases. The CDR3 covers 14 residues. Looked up from germline, CDR1 is LNHDA and CDR2 is SQIVND (reference sequence). V was clipped by 6 bases and J by 7 bases; unmatched bases: 8. CDR3 in DNA: TGTGCCAGTAGCCCGGGACAGGGTTCTTATACGCAGTATTTT. Protein product: CASSPGQGSYTQYF.

The V call is TRBV7-8, the J call TRBJ2-7, with 8 bases lining up with TRBD2. V shed 3 bases and J 4 bases; nucleotides not matched to a gene: 8. CDR3 size: 15 residues. CDR1 is SGHVS, CDR2 FQNEAQ, per germline. CDR3 sequence reads: CASSLSSGGRYEQYF. The CDR3 DNA is TGTGCCAGCAGCTTGTCAAGCGGGGGAAGATACGAGCAGTACTTC.

The chain employs TRBV6-1 and TRBJ2-3; 8 nucleotides align to TRBD2. This CDR3 has 16 residues. The J segment lost 3 bases and the V segment lost 5 bases, leaving 10 bases of the junction unmatched. Germline lookup yields CDR1 MNHNS and CDR2 SASEGT. The CDR3 spells CASSSPGRGETDTQYF. CDR3 DNA: TGTGCCAGCAGTTCCCCAGGGCGGGGGGAGACAGATACGCAGTATTTT.

About this clonotype itself: This clone may be a read error of a much larger clone one base away. The chain couples TRBV6-2 or TRBV6-3 to TRBJ1-5, with D maybe TRBD1 (6 bases). Germline V gene lookup returns CDR1 MNHEY and CDR2 SVGEGT. The CDR3 sequence is 16 residues long. V dropped 6 bases and J dropped 4 bases, with 19 bases sitting between them. The CDR3 DNA follows: TGTGCCAGCAGATCAGGGGTTTTACCCCTGAATCAGCCCCAGCATTTT. Encoded protein: CASRSGVLPLNQPQHF.

The CDR3 here is CASSLDASGSGRARTKNIQYF. The DNA of the CDR3 is TGTGCCAGCAGCTTGGACGCGTCGGGTAGCGGGAGGGCCAGAACCAAAAACATTCAGTACTTC. The rearrangement links TRBV11-2 to TRBJ2-4, with 11 nucleotides matching TRBD2. V lost 3 bases to trimming and J lost 2 bases; unmatched junction nucleotides: 18. This CDR3 region has 21 residues. The germline V gene has CDR1 SGHAT and CDR2 FQNNGV.

The table lists this clonotype with many counts. The V gene is TRBV7-9, the J gene TRBJ2-1; 12 bases match TRBD2. Germline values: CDR1 SEHNR, CDR2 FQNEAQ (reference sequence). Trimming removed 5 bases from V and 0 bases from J; junction bases left unmatched: 2. The CDR3 covers 16 residues. The CDR3 DNA sequence: TGTGCCAGCAGCGGACTAGCGGGAAACTCCTACAATGAGCAGTTCTTC. Amino acid sequence: CASSGLAGNSYNEQFF.

This clonotype was detected many times. J is TRBJ2-7 and V is TRBV20-1, with D maybe TRBD1 (5 bases). The V gene lost 3 bases and the J gene lost 4 bases, with 16 bases spanning the gap. Per germline, CDR1 DFQATT and CDR2 SNEGSKA (reference sequence). This CDR3 contains 14 residues. The CDR3 region is CSASADLKGYEQYF. CDR3 DNA: TGCAGTGCTAGTGCGGACCTCAAGGGGTACGAGCAGTACTTC.

This clonotype was seen ten or more times. The chain is built from TRBV2 and TRBJ2-2, with D perhaps TRBD2 (5 bases). Germline values: CDR1 SNHLY, CDR2 FYNNEI. This CDR3 contains 14 residues. Trimming stripped 2 bases from V and 7 bases from J, with 11 bases between. This chain's CDR3 is CASSESRRGGELFF. For the CDR3, the DNA is TGTGCCAGCAGTGAATCCCGCCGGGGCGGGGAGCTGTTTTTT.

This clonotype was found many times. Its ends do not fully match the called genes, so a read error is possible. The rearrangement uses TRBV7-2 and TRBJ2-7; D possibly corresponds to TRBD1 (5 bases). CDR1 is SGHTA and CDR2 is FQGNSA in the germline V gene. The CDR3 contains 14 residues. The CDR3 reads CASTLQAPLYEQYF. DNA for the CDR3: TGTGCCAGCACCTTACAGGCGCCCCTCTACGAGCAGTACTTC.

This clonotype has at least ten counts. The chain employs TRBV24-1 and TRBJ1-2; D may be TRBD1 (6 bases). The CDR3 is made up of 14 amino acids. Per germline, CDR1 KGHDR and CDR2 SFDVKD. V was pared by 8 bases and J by 5 bases, with 17 bases between. The CDR3: CATNPDGTPYGYTF. CDR3 nucleotides: TGTGCCACCAATCCCGATGGGACACCTTATGGCTACACCTTC.

This clonotype was seen a few times. CDR3 nucleotides: TGTGCCAGCAGCCAATCTAGCGGGGGGGCTACTGAGCAGTTCTTC. Its translation is CASSQSSGGATEQFF. The rearrangement uses TRBV3-1 and TRBJ2-1, with 12 bases identical to TRBD2. This CDR3 is 15 amino acids long. The V and J ends lost 2 bases and 9 bases, in that order; junction bases with no gene match: 5. Germline V CDR1 and CDR2: LGHDT, YNNKEL (reference sequence).

This clonotype was counted between two and nine times. The junction departs from germline at one end; a sequencing error may be responsible. The rearrangement joins TRBV7-4 to TRBJ2-5, with 7 bases identical to TRBD2. This CDR3 has 14 amino acids. Germline CDR1 SGHVT, CDR2 SQSDAQ. The CDR3 DNA follows: TGCAACCTCCGCATAGGGGTAGCGGGAGAGACCCAGTACTTC. Its protein product is CNLRIGVAGETQYF.

This clonotype was seen repeatedly, ten times or more. V and J are TRBV10-3 and TRBJ2-7, with D unresolved. The CDR3 has 11 residues. In germline, CDR1 is ENHRY, CDR2 SYGVKD. Trimming stripped 5 bases from V and 4 bases from J, with 6 bases between. CDR3: CAISRTYEQYF. CDR3 DNA: TGTGCCATCAGTAGGACGTACGAGCAGTACTTC.

This clonotype showed up just a few times. This chain connects TRBV29-1 to TRBJ1-2; TRBD1 might be the D (6 bases). Trimming removed 6 bases at V and 5 bases at J, with 10 bases between. This CDR3 is 11 amino acids long. Germline V gene sequence: CDR1 SQVTM, CDR2 ANQGSEA. The CDR3 loop reads CSVQGKYGYTF. The CDR3 nucleotides read TGCAGCGTCCAGGGGAAGTATGGCTACACCTTC.

The chain joins TRBV20-1 to TRBJ1-2; D ambiguous. CDR3 length: 13 amino acids. From germline, CDR1 is DFQATT and CDR2 SNEGSKA (reference sequence). Deletions cut 1 base from V and 0 bases from J, with 6 bases between. The CDR3 protein is CSARGVTNYGYTF. As DNA, the CDR3 is TGCAGTGCTAGAGGGGTCACTAACTATGGCTACACCTTC.

V usage is TRBV5-1 and J usage is TRBJ2-5; 12 bases agree with TRBD2. There are 18 residues in the CDR3. From germline, CDR1 is SGHRS and CDR2 YFSETQ. Trimming at V came to 2 bases and at J to 0 bases, leaving 8 bases not matched to a gene. CDR3 amino acids: CASSFYWTSGNNQETQYF. The CDR3 DNA reads TGCGCCAGCAGCTTCTACTGGACTAGCGGGAACAACCAAGAGACCCAGTACTTC.

At least ten counts were recorded for this clonotype. The chain recombines TRBV6-1 with TRBJ2-2; maybe TRBD2 (5 bases). Germline V gene lookup returns CDR1 MNHNS and CDR2 SASEGT. The V and J ends lost 7 bases and 7 bases respectively, with 25 bases between them. The CDR3 has 17 residues. The CDR3 protein is CASTHSSGFIEGGELFF. The CDR3 nucleotides read TGTGCCAGCACCCACTCATCCGGGTTTATCGAGGGCGGGGAGCTGTTTTTT.

The table lists this clonotype with many counts. The chain links TRBV7-2 to TRBJ1-6; D unresolved. Trimming removed 3 bases from V and 9 bases from J, with 6 bases in between. Germline lookup yields CDR1 SGHTA and CDR2 FQGNSA. CDR3 length equals 12 residues. CDR3 loop: CASSLGTSPLHF. The CDR3, as DNA: TGTGCCAGCAGCTTGGGCACTTCACCCCTCCACTTT.

This clonotype showed up just a few times. The chain uses TRBV20-1 and TRBJ1-6; possibly TRBD1 for D (6 bases). CDR3 length: 14 amino acids. The germline V gene has CDR1 DFQATT and CDR2 SNEGSKA (reference sequence). The V and J ends lost 1 base and 5 bases respectively, with 9 bases between them. The CDR3: CSARGQADNSPLHF. The CDR3 coding sequence is TGCAGTGCTAGAGGACAGGCTGATAATTCACCCCTCCACTTT.